These 3 T cell receptor beta chains were all obtained from the same sample, sequenced in a study of T cell repertoires in cytomegalovirus infection. TCRdb used MiXCR to reprocess the reads, holding one entry per CDR3 protein. The data show approximately 630,000 distinct CDR3 sequences, roughly 26% seen once. Input material: CD8+ T cells from PBMCs. All receptors come from a human donor in good health (CMV status not recorded). Some clones in this sample may be carry-over from other donors' samples.

This clonotype has a handful of counts. The chain employs TRBV20-1 and TRBJ1-1; D might be TRBD1 (5 bases). This CDR3 has 15 residues. Trimming took 7 bases from V and 2 from J, leaving 20 bases between them. Looked up from germline, CDR1 is DFQATT and CDR2 is SNEGSKA (reference sequence). CDR3 loop: CSGRAGIYKNTEAFF. Written as DNA, the CDR3 is TGCAGTGGCAGGGCGGGGATATATAAAAACACTGAAGCTTTCTTT.

There are a few counts of this clonotype. The gene calls are TRBV28 and TRBJ2-5; 10 bases align to TRBD2. CDR3 length: 16 residues. CDR1 and CDR2 (germline): MDHEN, SYDVKM. V dropped 3 bases and J dropped 5; count of bases not matched to a gene: 9. The CDR3 DNA is TGTGCCAGCAGTTTCGAGCGGGGGGGCCCCCGGGAGACCCAGTACTTC. The encoded protein is CASSFERGGPRETQYF. Filled out from reference TRBV28 and TRBJ2-5, the complete variable domain reads DVKVTQSSRYLVKRTGEKVFLECVQDMDHENMFWYRQDPGLGLRLIYFSYDVKMKEKGDIPEGYSVSREKKERFSLILESASTNQTSMYLCASSFERGGPRETQYFGPGTRLLVL.

Worth noting for this clonotype: A clone one base away is much larger, so this may be a read error. The chain has TRBV7-2 and TRBJ2-1; the D is unclear. CDR3 length equals 11 residues. Germline CDR1 reads SGHTA; CDR2 reads FQGNSA. Written as DNA, the CDR3 is TGTGCCTGCAGCTTAACCTATGAGCAGTTCTTC. Protein: CACSLTYEQFF.